Each of the 23 T cell receptor beta chains below was sequenced from the same sample in a study of cytomegalovirus exposure and HLA in healthy donors. PCR used 60 Vbeta primers and 13 Jbeta primers. This table comes from immunoSEQ multiplex PCR, and its TCRdb copy is limited to in-frame clones, with some not included. Among roughly 110,000 clones listed, 82% were seen once. The sequenced material came from PBMCs. The receptor set was obtained from a man aged 50 to 59 in good health and CMV-seronegative.

Only one count was recorded for this clone. V gene TRBV25-1 combines with J gene TRBJ2-2; 8 bases align to TRBD1. Germline CDR1 and CDR2: MGHDK and SYGVNS. This CDR3 spans 17 amino acids. J gave up 6 bases and V 1 base, and 10 bases lay outside the gene matches. CDR3 DNA sequence: TGTGCCAGCAGTGAATTATATTTAGGACAGGGCCCCGGGGAGCTGTTTTTT. This codes for CASSELYLGQGPGELFF.

This sequence joins TRBV10-2 and TRBJ1-5, with D possibly TRBD1 on 6 matching bases. There are 15 residues in the CDR3. Germline-derived CDR1 and CDR2 are WSHSY and SAAADI. V was pared by 3 bases and J by 0 bases, with 9 bases between. The CDR3 loop reads CASSDRGYSNQPQHF. CDR3 nucleotides: TGCGCCAGCAGTGATAGGGGGTATAGCAATCAGCCCCAGCATTTT.

The rearrangement links TRBV7-2 to TRBJ2-3; D uncertain. This CDR3 has 15 amino acids. V lost 1 base to trimming and J lost 2 bases, with 10 bases between them. Germline lookup yields CDR1 SGHTA and CDR2 FQGNSA. CDR3 nucleotides: TGTGCCAGCAGCTTAGTTGGCGGCTTCACAGATACGCAGTATTTT. This codes for CASSLVGGFTDTQYF.

The chain combines TRBV18 with TRBJ1-1; D not resolved. The V and J ends lost 3 bases and 6 bases respectively, with 14 bases between them. Germline V CDR1 and CDR2: KGHSH, LQKENI. This CDR3 has 14 amino acids. The CDR3 DNA reads TGTGCCAGCTCACCTCCTGCGGGGAGGCCTGAAGCTTTCTTT. It specifies CASSPPAGRPEAFF.

The chain combines TRBV19 with TRBJ2-4; the match to TRBD2 covers 7 bases. Germline V gene lookup returns CDR1 LNHDA and CDR2 SQIVND (reference sequence). The CDR3 sequence is 13 residues long. The V segment lost 5 bases and the J segment 9 bases; nucleotides outside the gene matches: 7. The CDR3 DNA follows: TGTGCCAGTAGTCCTGGGAGCGGGGTCATTCAGTACTTC. Encoded protein: CASSPGSGVIQYF.

CDR3 coding DNA: TGTGCCAGCAGCCCCAGGGGCCCGGCCCGGAATGAGCAGTTCTTC. This sequence encodes CASSPRGPARNEQFF. V and J are TRBV11-2 and TRBJ2-1, with a weak D call TRBD1 (6 bases). Germline V CDR1 and CDR2: SGHAT, FQNNGV. Trimming removed 5 bases at V and 7 bases at J, with 18 bases between. This CDR3 spans 15 amino acids.

CDR3 amino acids: CASSKDRPDQPQHF. In DNA, the CDR3 is TGTGCCAGCAGTAAGGACAGGCCCGATCAGCCCCAGCATTTT. The gene calls are TRBV6-6 and TRBJ1-5; 7 bases fit TRBD1. V dropped 5 bases and J dropped 5; count of bases not matched to a gene: 6. This CDR3 contains 14 residues. The germline CDR1 and CDR2 sequences are MNHNY and SVGAGI (reference sequence).

V is TRBV19 and J is TRBJ1-4; TRBD1 matches at 7 bases. The V gene's germline CDR1 is LNHDA and CDR2 SQIVND (reference sequence). The CDR3 sequence is 14 residues long. Trimming took 4 bases from V and 4 from J; bases not matched to a gene: 3. The CDR3 DNA sequence: TGTGCCAGTAGTACGACAGGGTATAATGAAAAACTGTTTTTT. The encoded protein is CASSTTGYNEKLFF.

The V and J genes are TRBV18 and TRBJ2-3; the match to TRBD2 covers 8 bases. CDR3 length: 15 residues. V lost 0 bases to trimming and J lost 3 bases; unmatched junction nucleotides: 2. CDR1 KGHSH and CDR2 LQKENI come from the germline V gene. The chain's CDR3 is CASSPPGLGTDTQYF. CDR3 in DNA: TGTGCCAGCTCACCACCGGGACTAGGAACAGATACGCAGTATTTT.

The V and J genes are TRBV7-2 and TRBJ1-2, with 10 bases identical to TRBD1. This CDR3 is 13 amino acids long. Germline V gives CDR1 SGHTA, CDR2 FQGNSA. The trim removed 6 bases at V and 5 bases at J, leaving 3 bases unmatched. CDR3 protein: CASSPDRGYGYTF. In nucleotides, the CDR3 is TGTGCCAGCAGTCCGGACAGGGGGTATGGCTACACCTTC.

The V call is TRBV28, the J call TRBJ1-1; D perhaps matches TRBD1 (5 bases). CDR3 length: 15 residues. Deletions cut 5 bases from V and 1 base from J, with 14 bases between. Per germline, CDR1 MDHEN and CDR2 SYDVKM. Here the CDR3 reads CASSTSTAKNTEAFF. The CDR3 DNA reads TGTGCCAGCAGTACCTCGACAGCAAAGAACACTGAAGCTTTCTTT.

The genes are TRBV29-1 and TRBJ2-6; D unclear. The CDR3 consists of 13 residues. Germline V gene sequence: CDR1 SQVTM, CDR2 ANQGSEA. Between the trimmed V and J ends, which lost 7 bases and 2 bases, there was a span of 9 bases. The CDR3 sequence: CSGLQPGANVLTF. The CDR3 DNA reads as TGCAGCGGGTTACAGCCTGGGGCCAACGTCCTGACTTTC.

The chain recombines TRBV19 with TRBJ1-1; no clear D. The CDR3 is made up of 12 amino acids. Between the trimmed V and J ends, which lost 3 bases and 6 bases, there was a span of 8 bases. Germline V gives CDR1 LNHDA, CDR2 SQIVND (reference sequence). CDR3: CASSIGGPEAFF. CDR3 in DNA: TGTGCCAGTAGTATTGGTGGCCCTGAAGCTTTCTTT.

CDR3 sequence: CASSFGNTEAFF. The CDR3 DNA is TGTGCCAGCAGCTTCGGGAACACTGAAGCTTTCTTT. The chain combines TRBV5-6 with TRBJ1-1; D remains unclear. V was cut by 2 bases and J by 1 base, with 3 bases left in between. This CDR3 region has 12 residues. Germline V gene data show CDR1 as SGHDT and CDR2 as YYEEEE.

This clone was seen a single time. The V gene is TRBV9, the J gene TRBJ2-2, with 9 positions matching TRBD1. This CDR3 contains 17 residues. V trimming: 2 bases; J trimming: 0 bases; junction bases outside the gene matches: 5. Germline values: CDR1 SGDLS, CDR2 YYNGEE. In DNA form, the CDR3 reads TGTGCCAGCAGCGTTTCCGGGACAGGGACGAACACCGGGGAGCTGTTTTTT. It specifies CASSVSGTGTNTGELFF.

CDR3 in DNA: TGTGCCTGGAGTCTCCGGGACAGGGGCGAAGAAGGCTATGGCTACACCTTC. It translates to CAWSLRDRGEEGYGYTF. V is TRBV30 and J is TRBJ1-2, with 10 bases aligning to TRBD1. Germline V gene lookup returns CDR1 GTSNPN and CDR2 SVGIG (reference sequence). V gave up 2 bases and J gave up 4 bases; unmatched junction bases: 13. The CDR3 sequence is 17 residues long.

The chain has TRBV6-4 and TRBJ2-1; D might be TRBD1 (6 bases). V was shortened by 5 bases and J by 5 bases, with 10 bases between the two germline ends. The CDR3 consists of 13 residues. Germline V gives CDR1 MRHNA, CDR2 SNTAGT. The CDR3: CASSTGNDNEQFF. The CDR3 DNA is TGTGCCAGCAGTACAGGGAACGACAATGAGCAGTTCTTC.

The chain employs TRBV29-1 and TRBJ2-1; D might be TRBD1 (6 bases). V was trimmed by 6 bases and J by 1 base, leaving 13 bases between them. Looked up from germline, CDR1 is SQVTM and CDR2 is ANQGSEA. The CDR3 consists of 14 residues. CDR3 sequence: CSVPHRVSYNEQFF. CDR3 in DNA: TGCAGCGTCCCCCACAGGGTGTCCTACAATGAGCAGTTCTTC.

The chain links TRBV4-1 to TRBJ1-5; D is uncertain. The CDR3 runs 14 residues. Germline V lookup: CDR1 MGHRA, CDR2 YSYEKL. The V end was cut by 0 bases, the J end by 10 bases, with 13 bases between. The CDR3 DNA is TGCGCCAGCAGCCAAGATGAGGCGAGGGAACCCCAGCATTTT. Its translation: CASSQDEAREPQHF.

CDR3 protein: CASNPNRDQPQHF. CDR3 nucleotides: TGTGCCAGTAACCCCAACAGGGATCAGCCCCAGCATTTT. The chain carries TRBV19 and TRBJ1-5, with D possibly being TRBD1 (6 bases). V shed 7 bases and J shed 5 bases, with 12 bases lying between them. CDR1 LNHDA and CDR2 SQIVND come from the germline V gene (reference sequence). CDR3 length equals 13 residues.

The CDR3 here is CASSQDRGQNQPQHF. CDR3 sequence (DNA): TGTGCCAGTAGCCAGGACAGGGGCCAAAATCAGCCCCAGCATTTT. The chain combines TRBV19 with TRBJ1-5; 9 bases line up with TRBD1. J was trimmed by 4 bases and V by 6 bases; bases with no gene match: 7. The CDR3 runs 15 residues. CDR1 and CDR2 (germline): LNHDA, SQIVND (reference sequence).

V is TRBV21-1 and J is TRBJ2-7; the table names TRBD2, a call not compared with the DNA. TRBV21-1 is annotated as a pseudogene. This CDR3 comprises 14 residues. The CDR3 sequence: CASSPVAGESEQYV. In nucleotides, the CDR3 is TGTGCCAGCAGCCCAGTAGCGGGGGAGAGCGAGCAGTACGTC.

The V call is TRBV2, the J call TRBJ2-3; 8 bases align to TRBD2. V lost 7 bases to trimming and J lost 5 bases; unmatched junction nucleotides: 5. CDR3 size: 13 residues. Germline lookup yields CDR1 SNHLY and CDR2 FYNNEI. The CDR3 DNA is TGTGCCAGCACGGGGGGGGCGGGAGATACGCAGTATTTT. This encodes CASTGGAGDTQYF. The variable domain in full, completed from reference TRBV2 and TRBJ2-3, reads EPEVTQTPSHQVTQMGQEVILRCVPISNHLYFYWYRQILGQKVEFLVSFYNNEISEKSEIFDDQFSVERPDGSNFTLKIRSTKLEDSAMYFCASTGGAGDTQYFGPGTRLTVL.